The next 9 T cell receptor beta chains were all read from a single sample in a study of Graves' ophthalmopathy and Graves' hyperthyroidism. RNA transcripts yielded amplified TCR beta CDR3 regions. Second-round multiplex PCR followed a first-round RT-PCR using HTBI primers. MiXCR, applied by TCRdb to the multiplex PCR reads, yields one record per CDR3 protein. Of about 480,000 distinct CDR3 sequences detected, approximately 14% appear once; the ten largest clones hold about 9.4%. The sample consisted of blood. The origin of the receptors is a woman aged 25 to 39 with Graves' ophthalmopathy.

This clonotype was picked up many times. This chain uses TRBV4-1 with TRBJ1-1; 7 bases are a match to TRBD1. The CDR3 runs to 14 residues. Germline CDR1 and CDR2: MGHRA and YSYEKL. The J segment lost 4 bases and the V segment lost 4 bases, leaving 6 bases of the junction unmatched. In DNA, the CDR3 is TGCGCCAGCAGCCCGACGACAGGGCTCACTGAAGCTTTCTTT. Its protein product is CASSPTTGLTEAFF.

This clonotype was counted at least ten times. The chain has TRBV6-1 and TRBJ2-2; 7 bases line up with TRBD2. This CDR3 has 16 residues. Germline V CDR1 and CDR2: MNHNS, SASEGT. V lost 1 base, J lost 0 bases, and 2 bases stayed unmatched. The CDR3 nucleotides are TGTGCCAGCAGTGAAGTTGGGGGGGCGAACACCGGGGAGCTGTTTTTT. Its translation: CASSEVGGANTGELFF.

This clonotype was seen at least ten times. The chain is built from TRBV20-1 and TRBJ2-5; D might be TRBD1 (5 bases). The CDR3 runs 13 residues. V dropped 6 bases and J dropped 4 bases, with 15 bases sitting between them. Per the germline V gene, CDR1 is DFQATT and CDR2 is SNEGSKA (reference sequence). The CDR3 region is CSAPRTRRETQYF. The CDR3 coding sequence is TGCAGTGCCCCGCGGACAAGGAGAGAGACCCAGTACTTC.

This clonotype was seen many times. The chain carries TRBV6-5 and TRBJ2-4; 8 nucleotides align to TRBD1. V gave up 4 bases and J gave up 0 bases; unmatched junction bases: 11. CDR3 size: 18 residues. Germline CDR1 is MNHEY and CDR2 is SVGAGI. The CDR3, as DNA: TGTGCCAGCAGTTCGGGACAGGCGGGATCGTTAGCCAAAAACATTCAGTACTTC. Translated, it gives CASSSGQAGSLAKNIQYF.

The sample holds many counts of this clonotype. This rearrangement joins TRBV6-5 to TRBJ2-2; a weak D match, TRBD1 (5 bases). Between the trimmed V and J ends, which lost 4 bases and 5 bases, there was a span of 8 bases. This CDR3 contains 13 residues. Germline V CDR1 and CDR2: MNHEY, SVGAGI. The CDR3 nucleotides read TGTGCCAGCAGTTGGTCAGGGACCGGGGAGCTGTTTTTT. Amino acid sequence: CASSWSGTGELFF.

In its sample, this clonotype was seen many times. The chain recombines TRBV7-2 with TRBJ2-7, with D possibly TRBD1 on 5 matching bases. Germline V gene sequence: CDR1 SGHTA, CDR2 FQGNSA. Trimming took 4 bases from V and 6 from J, leaving 16 bases between them. This CDR3 contains 14 residues. In nucleotides, the CDR3 is TGTGCCAGCAGCTCCCCCCGTTTCAGGGCCGAGCAGTACTTC. Translated, it gives CASSSPRFRAEQYF.

This chain links TRBV14 with TRBJ2-5, with D maybe TRBD1 (6 bases). V was pared by 4 bases and J by 5 bases, with 23 bases between. This CDR3 has 17 residues. Germline CDR1 SGHDN, CDR2 FVKESK. This chain's CDR3 is CASSLSFSGAEWETQYF. CDR3 nucleotide sequence: TGTGCCAGCAGCCTCTCTTTTTCAGGGGCGGAATGGGAGACCCAGTACTTC.

The chain employs TRBV11-1 and TRBJ1-2; D is perhaps TRBD1 (5 bases). Between the trimmed V and J ends, which lost 1 base and 7 bases, there was a span of 10 bases. Germline CDR1 and CDR2: SGHAT and FQDESV (reference sequence). This CDR3 comprises 13 residues. The CDR3 DNA reads as TGTGCCAGCAGCTTAGAAGGGGTCTCTGGCTACACCTTC. Its protein product is CASSLEGVSGYTF.

As to this clonotype: Likely a read error: the CDR3 ends without its conserved phenylalanine or tryptophan. The genes are TRBV18 and TRBJ1-2, with a possible D match to TRBD1 (6 bases). V gave up 3 bases and J gave up 2 bases, with 10 bases separating them. This CDR3 contains 14 residues. The V gene's germline CDR1 is KGHSH and CDR2 LQKENI. This CDR3 is CASSPRGHNYGYTV. In DNA, the CDR3 is TGTGCCAGCTCACCCCGGGGGCACAACTATGGCTACACCGTC.